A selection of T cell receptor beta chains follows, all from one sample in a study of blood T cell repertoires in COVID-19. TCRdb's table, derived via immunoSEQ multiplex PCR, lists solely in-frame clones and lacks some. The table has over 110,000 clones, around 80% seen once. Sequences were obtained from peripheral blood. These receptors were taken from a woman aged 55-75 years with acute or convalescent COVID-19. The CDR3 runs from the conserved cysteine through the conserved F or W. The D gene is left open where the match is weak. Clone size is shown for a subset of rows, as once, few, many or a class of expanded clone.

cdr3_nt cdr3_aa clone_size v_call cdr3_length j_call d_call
TGTGCCAGCAGCCAAATACTCCCCCTGACAGGCGCCATGAACACTGAAGCTTTCTTT CASSQILPLTGAMNTEAFF - TRBV3-1/TRBV3-2 19 TRBJ1-1 -
TGTGCCTGGAGCGCTCTTCTAGCGGGAGGGCCCCGGGGAACCCAGTACTTC CAWSALLAGGPRGTQYF - TRBV30 17 TRBJ2-5 TRBD2
TGTGCCAGCTCACCATCGTGGAGCACTGAAGCTTTCTTT CASSPSWSTEAFF - TRBV18 13 TRBJ1-1 -
TGTGCCAGTAGTATGACTAGCGGCACTTTCACAGATACGCAGTATTTT CASSMTSGTFTDTQYF - TRBV19 16 TRBJ2-3 TRBD2
TGTGCCAGCAGTTTCCTAAGCGGGAATGAGCAGTTCTTC CASSFLSGNEQFF - TRBV27 13 TRBJ2-1 -
TGCGCCAGCAGTTTCGACAGGTCCTCTAGCACAGATACGCAGTATTTT CASSFDRSSSTDTQYF - TRBV5-1 16 TRBJ2-3 -
TGTGCCATCTCTTTTAACACAGATACGCAGTATTTT CAISFNTDTQYF - TRBV10-3 12 TRBJ2-3 -
TGTGCCAGCAGCGTTGATCCCCTAGCGGGAGCTACTGAGCAGTTCTTC CASSVDPLAGATEQFF - TRBV9 16 TRBJ2-1 TRBD2
TGTGCCAGCAGCGGTACCAGGGACACTGGCTACACCTTC CASSGTRDTGYTF once TRBV9 13 TRBJ1-2 -
TGTGCCAGTAGTTGGACAGGGGTACAGTCCTACGAGCAGTACTTC CASSWTGVQSYEQYF once TRBV19 15 TRBJ2-7 TRBD1
TGTGCCAGCAGTTTAGGAGTCAGGGGCTATGGCTACACCTTC CASSLGVRGYGYTF - TRBV27 14 TRBJ1-2 -
TGCGCCAGCAGCGTCCTTGTAGACAATGAGCAGTTCTTC CASSVLVDNEQFF - TRBV5-1 13 TRBJ2-1 -
TGTGCCAGCAGTGACAGGGGCCAAAACTATGGCTACACCTTC CASSDRGQNYGYTF - TRBV2 14 TRBJ1-2 -
TGTGCCATCAGTCCGGGACAGTCCTACGAGCAGTACTTC CAISPGQSYEQYF - TRBV10-3 13 TRBJ2-7 TRBD1
TGTGCCAGCTCTTTAGACAGTTACACTGAAGCTTTCTTT CASSLDSYTEAFF - TRBV18 13 TRBJ1-1 -
TGTGCCAGCAGTACCCTGACTAGCGGGAGAAGTCGCGAGCAGTACTTC CASSTLTSGRSREQYF few TRBV28 16 TRBJ2-7 TRBD2
TGTGCCAGCAGCCCCGAAGTAGCGGGTACCCAGTACTTC CASSPEVAGTQYF - TRBV11-2 13 TRBJ2-5 TRBD2
TGTGCCAGCAGTTTCCGAGCTAACTATGGCTACACCTTC CASSFRANYGYTF - TRBV12-3/TRBV12-4 13 TRBJ1-2 -
TGTGCCAGCAGTGAAATACTAGCGGGAGCGGGAGAGACCCAGTACTTC CASSEILAGAGETQYF - TRBV2 16 TRBJ2-5 TRBD2
TGCGCCAGCAGCCTCCGGGACAACAGGGGCTACACCTTC CASSLRDNRGYTF many TRBV5-1 13 TRBJ1-2 -
TGCGCCAGCAGATCCACTAGCTCCCAAGAGACCCAGTACTTC CASRSTSSQETQYF - TRBV5-1 14 TRBJ2-5 -
TGCGCCAGCAGCCAAGTTATACAGGGAAACCAATATTCACCCCTCCACTTT CASSQVIQGNQYSPLHF - TRBV4-1 17 TRBJ1-6 -
TGTGCCAGCAGCCTCAGGATCCTAGCGGGAGCACCGCATTTT CASSLRILAGAPHF - TRBV7-8 14 TRBJ2-3 TRBD2
TGTGCCATCAGTGACGAATCCGGGACAGGGGGCTACGAGCAGTACTTC CAISDESGTGGYEQYF - TRBV10-3 16 TRBJ2-7 TRBD1
TGCGCCAGCAGTCCGGGGACTAGCGTTAACAATGAGCAGTTCTTC CASSPGTSVNNEQFF - TRBV10-2 15 TRBJ2-1 TRBD2
TGTGCCTGGAGTCGGGTCTCTGGAAACACCATATATTTT CAWSRVSGNTIYF - TRBV30 13 TRBJ1-3 -
TGTGCCACAAAACATGCGGGAGGGCCGTCCTACGAGCAGTACTTC CATKHAGGPSYEQYF - TRBV6-6 15 TRBJ2-7 TRBD2
TGCGCCAGCAGCTTGTTCTCCCGGTGGAACTATGGCTACACCTTC CASSLFSRWNYGYTF few TRBV5-1 15 TRBJ1-2 -
TGTGCCACCAGCAGAGATCTGGAGGTGTATCAGCCCCAGCATTTT CATSRDLEVYQPQHF - TRBV15 15 TRBJ1-5 -
TGTGCCTGGAGTGATGCGGGCCGAGGAAACACCATATATTTT CAWSDAGRGNTIYF - TRBV30 14 TRBJ1-3 -
TGTGCCAGCAGCCAAGGGCCCCAGGTCCACTCTGGAAACACCATATATTTT CASSQGPQVHSGNTIYF few TRBV3-1/TRBV3-2 17 TRBJ1-3 -
TGCGCCAGCAGGCAATCAGGGGCGGGGGACCATTTCCAATCAGGACTGCAGCCCCAGCATTTT CASRQSGAGDHFQSGLQPQHF - TRBV23-1 21 TRBJ1-5 -
TGCAGTGCTAGTTTCAGGACAGGACGCTACGAGCAGTACTTC CSASFRTGRYEQYF - TRBV20-1 14 TRBJ2-7 TRBD1
TGTGCCAGCCGGCGGCGGGGCACCGGGGAGCTGTTTTTT CASRRRGTGELFF - TRBV27 13 TRBJ2-2 -
TGTGCCAGCAGTTCCGGGACTAGCGGGAGAGCAAACGTTAATGAGCAGTTCTTC CASSSGTSGRANVNEQFF once TRBV27 18 TRBJ2-1 TRBD2
TGTGCCAGCAGCTTAGACGGGGGTCCCTATAATTCACCCCTCCACTTT CASSLDGGPYNSPLHF - TRBV7-9 16 TRBJ1-6 -
TGTGCCAGTAGTAAAACAGGGGGCGCGTATGGCTACACCTTC CASSKTGGAYGYTF - TRBV19 14 TRBJ1-2 TRBD1
TGCGCCAGCAGTGAAGCCCACGAGCAGTACTTC CASSEAHEQYF - TRBV10-2 11 TRBJ2-7 -
TGTGCCACCAGTGATACAGGCCAAGAGACCCAGTACTTC CATSDTGQETQYF few TRBV24-1 13 TRBJ2-5 -
TGTGCCAGCGACCGGGAGGGGAGAAACATTCAGTACTTC CASDREGRNIQYF few TRBV28 13 TRBJ2-4 TRBD2
TGTGCCAGCAGACTAGCTAGCTACAATGAGCAGTTCTTC CASRLASYNEQFF - TRBV6-5 13 TRBJ2-1 -
TGTGCCACCAGGGGACAGACGAACACCGGGGAGCTGTTTTTT CATRGQTNTGELFF few TRBV24-1 14 TRBJ2-2 TRBD1
TGTGCCAGCAGTTACTACGGGGGGGTGACAGATACGCAGTATTTT CASSYYGGVTDTQYF - TRBV6-5 15 TRBJ2-3 TRBD2
TGCAGTGCTAGTCCTTTTCTCTCTGGAAACACCATATATTTT CSASPFLSGNTIYF - TRBV20-1 14 TRBJ1-3 -
TGTGCCAGCACCACGACGAGGGATACTAATTCACCCCTCCACTTT CASTTTRDTNSPLHF - TRBV7-8 15 TRBJ1-6 -
TGTGCCAGCCGCCTACACACAGAAACTGAAGCTTTCTTT CASRLHTETEAFF - TRBV18 13 TRBJ1-1 -
TGCGCCAGCAGCTTGGTGCCGGAGACTCCCTATGGCTACACCTTC CASSLVPETPYGYTF - TRBV5-1 15 TRBJ1-2 -
TGTGCCAGCAGAGGCCTAGTGTTCACCGGGGAGCTGTTTTTT CASRGLVFTGELFF - TRBV2 14 TRBJ2-2 -
TGTGCCAGCAGCGAAGCAAGTCCCAATGAAAAACTGTTTTTT CASSEASPNEKLFF - TRBV7-9 14 TRBJ1-4 -
TGTGCCAGCAGTTTGCTAGCGGGAGGGATGGGCACCTACAATGAGCAGTTCTTC CASSLLAGGMGTYNEQFF - TRBV28 18 TRBJ2-1 TRBD2
TGTGCCACCAGCAGAGGCCGGGACAGGGGCTACACCTTC CATSRGRDRGYTF - TRBV15 13 TRBJ1-2 TRBD1
TGTGCCACAAGGACTAGCGCTAGCTCCTACGAGCAGTACTTC CATRTSASSYEQYF - TRBV19 14 TRBJ2-7 TRBD2
TGTGCCAGCAGCCACGAGGGAGAAAGGTACAATGAGCAGTTCTTC CASSHEGERYNEQFF - TRBV3-1/TRBV3-2 15 TRBJ2-1 -
TGTGCCAGCAGTCCACCGACAGGGCCGAGCACAGATACGCAGTATTTT CASSPPTGPSTDTQYF - TRBV28 16 TRBJ2-3 TRBD1
TGTGCCTGGAGTCCCCTGGGACTAGCGGGAGAGAACGAGCAGTACTTC CAWSPLGLAGENEQYF - TRBV30 16 TRBJ2-7 TRBD2